This T cell receptor beta chain was identified in a study of blood T cell repertoires in COVID-19 (dated by TCRdb to the early 2020s). Turning to the overall study: Samples covering the acute and convalescent phases of COVID-19 were provided by collaborators in the United States, Italy and Spain. The material from the prospective study consisted of cDNA or gDNA derived from T cells, B-cell-depleted T cells, or PBMCs. Deeply sampled blood TCRbeta repertoires from subjects exposed to, actively infected with, or recovered from COVID-19 were included in the dataset. A freely available public database, intended as a resource for researchers studying the immune response to SARS-CoV-2, is where the repertoires were released. The samples were drawn from two sources: the first 160 participants of the ongoing ImmuneRACE study, and 1,254 subjects contributed by 6 global collaborators. Sample metadata almost always included a de-identified subject ID, COVID-19 status, age in years and sex. Where HLA class I and class II types were available, the types were taken from metadata supplied by the sample provider, not from assay-based typing. The investigation overall reported the following: Clinical and demographic metadata were provided uncurated, with the amount varying by source and participant.

Concerning this clone itself: The antigen it binds to is not known. Base quality data are lacking; no much larger clone is found one base away.

The CDR3 sequence holds 15 residues, the cysteine and phenylalanine included. Kept here is only the CDR3 DNA, which spans 45 bases and is read in frame from base 1. Relative to germline, V is 5 bases shorter and J is 0 bases shorter, with 11 bases between their ends. CDR1 and CDR2 (LGHNT, FRNRAP) derive from the germline V gene. The immunoSEQ Assay, a bias-controlled multiplex PCR, was used to amplify TCRbeta CDR3 regions from genomic DNA. The authors' pipeline ran thus. The number of nucleated cells in each sample was estimated by amplification of reference gene primers within the assay. To quantify the absolute abundance of each unique TCRbeta CDR3 rearrangement, sequence reads were collapsed and filtered. For each sample, productive Simpson clonality was calculated by taking the square root of Simpson's diversity index across productive rearrangements. What TCRdb holds here is the immuneACCESS table cut down to in-frame rearrangements. Part of the clones is not present; checked against another copy, under half of the missing clones reflect an unresolved V gene, and the others are unexplained. The V and J calls and the clone size are those of that table, but D and trimming were determined from the DNA. The sample data list 130,000 to 150,000 clones, and around 81% of these were observed just once. The leading ten clones occupy 13% of the sample.

Whole blood was collected in K2EDTA tubes by collaborating institutions according to the institutions' own protocols. Collaborator samples were shipped for TCRbeta analysis as frozen whole blood, isolated PBMCs, or DNA extracted from either sample type. The rearrangement joined TRBV12-5 to TRBJ2-1; D gene: possibly TRBD1, on 6 matching bases. The sequence was obtained from a man aged 60-69 years with active or convalescent COVID-19. Specimen: peripheral blood. In nucleotides, the sequence is TGTGCTAGTGGTATTACAGGGAGCTCCTACAATGAGCAGTTCTTC. Translated, this is CASGITGSSYNEQFF.